This TCR beta chain was sequenced for a study of T cells in Graves' hyperthyroidism and ophthalmopathy. Whole-study results and caveats: Model-based prediction identified ophthalmopathy a median approximately 6 months prior to its onset. Most thyroid-expanded clonotypes above 0.001 were also found in blood.

As to this clonotype: Antigen specificity is unknown.

The study enrolled patients aged 18 to 65 with newly diagnosed hyperthyroidism of under 2 months' duration. TCR beta CDR3 regions were amplified from RNA. Researchers ran a first-round RT-PCR on the TCR CDR3 using the HTBI primer set. TCRdb re-derived calls from the multiplex PCR reads in MiXCR, one entry per CDR3 protein. This table has approximately 640,000 distinct CDR3 sequences, around 15% appearing once. Sequencing used blood. The source is a woman in her twenties or thirties with Graves' hyperthyroidism.

CDR3 in DNA: TGCGCCAGCAGCTCTGTCTCCGGGGAGCTGTTTTTT. Translated, it gives CASSSVSGELFF. The V call is TRBV5-1, the J call TRBJ2-2; D call uncertain. Germline V gives CDR1 SGHRS, CDR2 YFSETQ. CDR3 length equals 12 residues. Trimming left V 3 bases short and J 6 bases short, with 6 bases between.